The clone carrying this TCR beta chain was found once. Its antigen is unknown. Here immunoSEQ multiplex PCR was the method, and the copy in TCRdb shows in-frame clones only, minus some. Here the sample spans about 45,000 clones, more than 75% being singletons. This CDR3 spans 15 amino acids. V lost 5 bases, J lost 2 bases, and 15 bases lay in between. Per the germline V gene, CDR1 is SEHNR and CDR2 is FQNEAQ (reference sequence). The sample belongs to a study of OX40 agonist ivuxolimab in advanced cancers. At the level of the study: While on treatment, patients had intravenous ivuxolimab at 0.01 to 10 mg/kg every 2 weeks. The mean age was approximately 60 years, ranging from about 20 to 85, with around four fifths of participants male. Study-wide results and limits: Averaged across samples, CD8+ T cells carried more expanded clones than CD4+ did.

This TCR derives from an adult with an advanced solid tumor such as melanoma, head and neck, liver or kidney cancer. The sample in question was CD4+ or CD8+ T cells sorted from blood, obtained in a trial of the OX40 agonist ivuxolimab. The chain uses TRBV7-9 and TRBJ2-5, with D tentatively TRBD2 (5 bases). The CDR3 DNA is TGTGCCAGCAGCCCCCTCTCGGGGATACAAGAGACCCAGTACTTC. Translating gives CASSPLSGIQETQYF.